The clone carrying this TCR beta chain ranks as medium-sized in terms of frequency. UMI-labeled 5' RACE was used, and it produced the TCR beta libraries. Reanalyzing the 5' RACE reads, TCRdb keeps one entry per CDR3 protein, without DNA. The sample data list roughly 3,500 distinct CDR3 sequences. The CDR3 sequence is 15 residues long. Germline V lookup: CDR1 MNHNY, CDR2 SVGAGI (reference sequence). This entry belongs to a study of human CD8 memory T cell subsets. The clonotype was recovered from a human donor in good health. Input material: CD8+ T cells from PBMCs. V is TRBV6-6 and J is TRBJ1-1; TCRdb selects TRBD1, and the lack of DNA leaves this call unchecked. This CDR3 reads CASSYYTGAATEAFF.